This T cell receptor (beta chain) was profiled in a study of blood T cell repertoires in COVID-19 (dated by TCRdb to between 2020 and 2021). Broadly, across the study: Collaborator samples came from the United States, Italy and Spain and covered acute and convalescent phases of COVID-19. The material from the prospective study consisted of cDNA or gDNA derived from T cells, B-cell-depleted T cells, or PBMCs. Subjects who had been exposed to COVID-19, were actively infected with it, or had recovered from it provided the deeply sampled blood TCRbeta repertoires that made up the dataset. A freely available public database, intended as a resource for researchers studying the immune response to SARS-CoV-2, is where the repertoires were released. The samples were drawn from two sources: the first 160 participants of the ongoing ImmuneRACE study, and 1,000 to 1,500 subjects contributed by 6 global collaborators. A de-identified subject ID, COVID-19 status, age in years and sex were almost always included in the sample metadata. Where HLA class I and class II types were available, the types were taken from metadata supplied by the sample provider, not from assay-based typing.

TCRbeta CDR3 regions were amplified from genomic DNA using the immunoSEQ Assay, a bias-controlled multiplex PCR. Regarding the original processing steps: The number of nucleated cells in each sample was estimated from the amplification of reference gene primers within the assay. To quantify the absolute abundance of each unique TCRbeta CDR3 rearrangement, sequence reads were collapsed and filtered. For each sample, productive Simpson clonality was calculated as the square root of Simpson's diversity index across productive rearrangements. The table comes from immuneACCESS by way of TCRdb, which keeps in-frame sequences with V and J called. Part of the clones is missing from these tables; in studies checked, under half for an unresolved V gene and the rest for unknown reasons. That table furnishes V, J and clone size, whereas the DNA furnished D and trimming. In this sample the table shows approximately 250,000 clones, around 83% of which occur a single time. About 1.4% of the sample is in the top ten clones.

Another Seattle source contributed samples from volunteer blood donors who had recovered from COVID-19. Whole blood was collected in K2EDTA tubes by collaborating institutions according to the institutions' own protocols. For TCRbeta analysis, collaborators shipped samples in one of three forms: frozen whole blood, isolated PBMCs, or DNA extracted from either of those sample types. The investigation overall reported the following: How much clinical and demographic metadata was included differed by source and by participant, and the metadata was provided uncurated.

CDR1 and CDR2 (SEHNR, FQNEAQ) derive from the germline V gene (reference sequence). V is shortened by 3 bases, J by 7 bases, and the region joining them spans 16 bases. Taken from cysteine to phenylalanine, the CDR3 has 14 residues. Of all the DNA, just the CDR3 is kept, 42 bases in frame from base 1. On this clone itself: What this receptor recognizes is not known. Base qualities are not provided; no much larger clone lies one nucleotide away.

Sample: peripheral blood. The chain is encoded by TRBV7-9 joined to TRBJ2-7, with TRBD2 as a weak D call on 6 bases. The TCR comes from a woman aged 40-49 years who had recovered from COVID-19. The DNA reads as follows: TGTGCCAGCAGCTTTTCAGGGATAGCGGAAGAGCAGTACTTC. It codes for CASSFSGIAEEQYF. Here the CDR3 is joined to the reference TRBV7-9 and TRBJ2-7 genes, and the full variable domain is: DTGVSQNPRHKITKRGQNVTFRCDPISEHNRLYWYRQTLGQGPEFLTYFQNEAQLEKSRLLSDRFSAERPKGSFSTLEIQRTEQGDSAMYLCASSFSGIAEEQYFGPGTRLTVT.